The 21 T cell receptor beta chains listed next were all sequenced from one sample in a study of Ad26.COV2.S vaccination and SARS-CoV-2 variants. Sequencing was performed with immunoSEQ multiplex PCR; in TCRdb, only in-frame clones are kept and a portion is missing. This table holds over 400,000 clones, 90% found once. The treatment here: roughly 18 received Ad26.COV2.S at low or high dose, single or two shots; about 5 received placebo; per-sample allocation not given. The investigators took samples on day 63 after the first vaccine or placebo injection. The sample here was peripheral blood, taken in a trial of Ad26.COV2.S vaccine versus placebo. These receptors all come from a person between 18 and 65 years old who received the Ad26.COV2.S COVID-19 vaccine or a placebo.

This chain links TRBV14 with TRBJ2-3; D tentatively reads TRBD1 or TRBD2 (5 bases each). CDR3 size: 16 residues. The germline V gene has CDR1 SGHDN and CDR2 FVKESK. Trimming cost V 3 bases and J 1 base, with 14 bases left between them. The CDR3 DNA sequence: TGTGCCAGCAGCCACTGGGGCCGAGGGGGCACAGATACGCAGTATTTT. It codes for CASSHWGRGGTDTQYF. The variable domain in full, with the rest retrieved from reference TRBV14 and TRBJ2-3, is EAGVTQFPSHSVIEKGQTVTLRCDPISGHDNLYWYRRVMGKEIKFLLHFVKESKQDESGMPNNRFLAERTGGTYSTLKVQPAELEDSGVYFCASSHWGRGGTDTQYFGPGTRLTVL.

The chain combines TRBV4-1 with TRBJ2-7, with D perhaps TRBD2 (5 bases). CDR3 length: 17 amino acids. Trimming took 0 bases from V and 1 from J, leaving 16 bases between them. Germline CDR1 is MGHRA and CDR2 is YSYEKL. Here the CDR3 DNA reads TGCGCCAGCAGCCAAGAGGCGATTCAGGACTGGTCCTACGAGCAGTACTTC. This codes for CASSQEAIQDWSYEQYF.

The CDR3 coding sequence is TGTGCCACCGGGACTAGCGGCAGCAACAATGAGCAGTTCTTC. Translating it yields CATGTSGSNNEQFF. V usage is TRBV10-3 and J usage is TRBJ2-1, with TRBD2 matching over 11 bases. The junction had 7 bases not matched to a gene; V was cut back by 10 bases and J by 5 bases. The germline V gene encodes CDR1 ENHRY and CDR2 SYGVKD. The CDR3 length is 14 residues.

The chain joins TRBV7-3 to TRBJ2-1, with a tentative D call TRBD1 (5 bases). From germline, CDR1 is SGHTA and CDR2 FQGTGA. The CDR3 sequence is 15 residues long. V was trimmed by 4 bases and J by 1 base, leaving 11 bases between them. The CDR3 loop is CASSSTGLSYNEQFF. The CDR3 DNA reads as TGTGCCAGCAGCTCCACAGGTCTTTCCTACAATGAGCAGTTCTTC.

The rearrangement uses TRBV6-4 and TRBJ1-1; a possible D gene is TRBD1 (5 bases). V shed 4 bases and J shed 0 bases, with 12 bases lying between them. From germline, CDR1 is MRHNA and CDR2 SNTAGT. The CDR3 is 15 amino acids. The CDR3 DNA follows: TGTGCCAGCAGTGCAGACAGATCCATGAACACTGAAGCTTTCTTT. Protein product: CASSADRSMNTEAFF.

V gene TRBV5-5 combines with J gene TRBJ2-7, with a weak D call TRBD2 (7 bases). CDR1 and CDR2 from the germline V gene are SGHKS and YYEKEE (reference sequence). The CDR3 length is 15 residues. Between the trimmed V and J ends, which lost 0 bases and 2 bases, there was a span of 12 bases. DNA for the CDR3: TGTGCCAGCAGCTTGGAACAGGGACTAACCTACGAGCAGTACTTC. This translates into CASSLEQGLTYEQYF.

The V gene is TRBV7-3, the J gene TRBJ2-3; D unclear. This CDR3 contains 13 residues. Trimming took 4 bases from V and 1 from J, leaving 6 bases between them. Per germline, CDR1 SGHTA and CDR2 FQGTGA. In DNA, the CDR3 is TGTGCCAGCAGCTCTGGCGGCACAGATACGCAGTATTTT. Amino acid sequence: CASSSGGTDTQYF.

The DNA for the CDR3 is TGTGCCAGCAGCTTCGGATCGGTCGGCACAGATACGCAGTATTTT. This codes for CASSFGSVGTDTQYF. V usage is TRBV13 and J usage is TRBJ2-3; no clear D gene. Trimming removed 3 bases from V and 1 base from J, with 11 bases in between. CDR1 and CDR2 from the germline V gene are PRHDT and FYEKMQ (reference sequence). This CDR3 is built from 15 residues.

The chain recombines TRBV29-1 with TRBJ2-5, with unresolved D. The ends were cut back, 4 bases at V and 3 bases at J, with 3 bases in the middle. The V gene's germline CDR1 is SQVTM and CDR2 ANQGSEA. This CDR3 spans 10 amino acids. The CDR3 spells CSVVEETQYF. In DNA, the CDR3 is TGCAGCGTTGTCGAAGAGACCCAGTACTTC. Based on the CDR3 plus reference TRBV29-1 and TRBJ2-5, the full variable domain is SAVISQKPSRDICQRGTSLTIQCQVDSQVTMMFWYRQQPGQSLTLIATANQGSEATYESGFVIDKFPISRPNLTFSTLTVSNMSPEDSSIYLCSVVEETQYFGPGTRLLVL.

V gene TRBV15 combines with J gene TRBJ2-7; weak D call: TRBD2 (7 bases). This CDR3 is built from 13 residues. With 0 bases removed from V and 10 bases from J, the gap between germline ends came to 13 bases. Germline loops: CDR1 LNHNV, CDR2 YYDKDF (reference sequence). CDR3 bases: TGTGCCACCAGCAGAGATCTCGGGGGGCGCCAGTACTTC. Amino acid sequence: CATSRDLGGRQYF.

The V call is TRBV27, the J call TRBJ2-2; TRBD2 agrees at 11 bases. The ends lost 3 bases at V and 7 bases at J; junction bases unmatched: 7. The germline gives CDR1 MNHEY, CDR2 SMNVEV (reference sequence). CDR3 length: 16 residues. The CDR3 is CASSFSGRADFGELFF. The CDR3 DNA reads as TGTGCCAGCAGTTTTAGCGGGAGGGCCGATTTCGGGGAGCTGTTTTTT.

The rearrangement uses TRBV2 and TRBJ1-4; 8 bases match TRBD1. The trim removed 6 bases at V and 11 bases at J, leaving 11 bases unmatched. The germline gives CDR1 SNHLY, CDR2 FYNNEI. The CDR3 covers 14 residues. This CDR3 reads CASRLTGETQKLFF. The CDR3 nucleotides read TGTGCCAGCAGGCTGACAGGGGAGACTCAGAAACTGTTTTTT.

This clone came up once. This chain links TRBV27 with TRBJ2-1; unclear D gene. With 0 bases removed from V and 9 bases from J, the gap between germline ends came to 12 bases. Germline V gene data show CDR1 as MNHEY and CDR2 as SMNVEV (reference sequence). The CDR3 sequence is 14 residues long. CDR3 loop: CASSLSNWGTEQFF. As DNA, the CDR3 is TGTGCCAGCAGTTTATCTAATTGGGGAACTGAGCAGTTCTTC.

This chain links TRBV3-1 (or the pseudogene TRBV3-2) with TRBJ1-2; unclear D gene. Germline CDR1 is LGHDT and CDR2 is YNNKEL (reference sequence). This CDR3 is 13 amino acids long. The V and J ends lost 1 base and 7 bases respectively, with 10 bases between them. The CDR3 DNA reads TGTGCCAGCAGCCAAGGGGGAGGATCTGGCTACACCTTC. Translation gives CASSQGGGSGYTF.

V is TRBV7-8 and J is TRBJ2-1, with 8 bases identical to TRBD2. CDR3 length equals 16 residues. Trimming removed 5 bases from V and 9 bases from J; junction bases left unmatched: 15. Germline values: CDR1 SGHVS, CDR2 FQNEAQ. CDR3 loop: CASSLDGRAGNFEQFF. Here the CDR3 DNA reads TGTGCCAGCAGCCTCGACGGGAGGGCCGGAAATTTTGAGCAGTTCTTC.

This clone has a single count. The chain employs TRBV27 and TRBJ1-1; D remains ambiguous. V lost 5 bases, J lost 4 bases, and 14 bases lay in between. This CDR3 region has 14 residues. CDR1 and CDR2 (germline): MNHEY, SMNVEV (reference sequence). DNA for the CDR3: TGTGCCAGCAGTGCCCAGCTGGAATCCACTGAAGCTTTCTTT. Translating gives CASSAQLESTEAFF.

This chain connects TRBV28 to TRBJ2-1; 11 bases map to TRBD2. Per germline, CDR1 MDHEN and CDR2 SYDVKM. V gave up 4 bases and J gave up 15 bases; unmatched junction bases: 11. The CDR3 sequence is 14 residues long. CDR3 bases: TGTGCCAGCAGTTCATTACTAGCGGGAGCGTTTCGGTTCTTC. Protein product: CASSSLLAGAFRFF.

The rearrangement joins TRBV9 to TRBJ2-1, with D perhaps matching TRBD1 (6 bases). The V and J ends lost 0 bases and 7 bases respectively, with 14 bases between them. This CDR3 has 15 amino acids. Germline loops: CDR1 SGDLS, CDR2 YYNGEE. Written as DNA, the CDR3 is TGTGCCAGCAGCGTAGAAGATGGGGACATTAATGAGCAGTTCTTC. Encoded protein: CASSVEDGDINEQFF.

The chain recombines TRBV4-3 with TRBJ2-3; D may correspond to TRBD1 or TRBD2 (6 bases each). Germline CDR1 reads LGHNA; CDR2 reads YSLEER. V gave up 3 bases and J gave up 1 base, with 23 bases separating them. CDR3 length: 19 residues. CDR3 in amino acids: CASSQRPSGPRGGTDTQYF. The CDR3 bases are TGCGCCAGCAGCCAGAGGCCTTCGGGCCCGAGGGGGGGCACAGATACGCAGTATTTT.

The V gene is TRBV5-4, the J gene TRBJ1-1; possibly TRBD1 for D (5 bases). V was clipped by 2 bases and J by 6 bases, with 14 bases between them. Germline CDR1 is SGHNT and CDR2 is YYREEE (reference sequence). There are 14 residues in the CDR3. The CDR3 reads CASSFGGGAAEAFF. The CDR3 DNA sequence: TGTGCCAGCAGCTTTGGCGGGGGAGCCGCTGAAGCTTTCTTT.

The chain links TRBV6-2 or TRBV6-3 to TRBJ1-2; no definite D call. The V gene lost 2 bases and the J gene lost 5 bases, with 15 bases spanning the gap. The CDR3 has 15 residues. Germline CDR1 reads MNHEY; CDR2 reads SVGEGT. CDR3: CASSYRREGMYGYTF. The CDR3 DNA sequence: TGTGCCAGCAGTTACCGAAGGGAGGGAATGTATGGCTACACCTTC.